This record concerns one T cell receptor beta chain sequence. The data derive from a study of blood T cell repertoires in COVID-19. Germline V gene data show CDR1 as WSHSY and CDR2 as SAAADI. The CDR3 consists of 16 residues. V dropped 1 base and J dropped 0 bases, with 12 bases sitting between them. Per the original data handling: The assay estimated nucleated cells by amplifying reference gene primers. Only in-frame clones appear in the TCRdb table, and some are missing; sequencing was by immunoSEQ multiplex PCR. From that table come the V and J calls and clone size; the DNA was used to work out D and trimming. The sample lists about 260,000 clones, almost 85% occurring once.

The sequenced sample was peripheral blood. The chain employs TRBV10-2 and TRBJ1-1; TRBD1 might be the D (5 bases). The sequence was collected from a woman of 80 years or more with acute or convalescent COVID-19. CDR3 sequence (DNA): TGCGCCAGCAGTGAGTACACAGGCAGGTTGAACACTGAAGCTTTCTTT. Translating gives CASSEYTGRLNTEAFF.